This T cell receptor beta chain is drawn from a study of CD8+CD57+ T cells in acquired aplastic anemia. Study overall: Sorted CD4+ and CD8+ cells yielded DNA averaging approximately 3 ug.

This clonotype occurred a few times. Antigen: not known. The use of genomic DNA as template underpinned the TCR beta VDJ and CDR3 profiling. Via MiXCR, TCRdb re-called the reads, giving one row per CDR3 protein. The table records 250,000 to 300,000 distinct CDR3 sequences, under 60% of them present only once. Between the trimmed V and J ends, which lost 1 base and 13 bases, there was a span of 10 bases. This CDR3 comprises 11 residues. The germline V gene encodes CDR1 SGHVS and CDR2 FQNEAQ. Patients who underwent sequencing had shown CD8+CD57+ cell expansion by flow cytometry. Patients, without exception, had severe acquired aplastic anemia. Patients had not yet gotten any therapy when their blood was taken for sampling. Findings of the study overall: CD8+ Simpson's diversity showed no significant patient-control difference.

The J gene is TRBJ1-2, the V gene TRBV7-8, with D unresolved. Sequenced material: sorted CD4+, CD8+, or CD8+CD57+ T cells (not recorded which) from PBMCs. The origin of this receptor is a human donor with aplastic anemia. CDR3 coding DNA: TGTGCCAGCAGCTTAGGTGGCTTGGGCACCTTC. Protein product: CASSLGGLGTF. Using reference TRBV7-8 and TRBJ1-2 for the parts outside the CDR3, the full variable domain is GAGVSQSPRYKVAKRGQDVALRCDPISGHVSLFWYQQALGQGPEFLTYFQNEAQLDKSGLPSDRFFAERPEGSVSTLKIQRTQQEDSAVYLCASSLGGLGTFGSGTRLTVV.